This T cell receptor (beta chain) was obtained from a study of identical twins (dated by TCRdb to about 2016). Turning to the overall study: The study deep-sequenced TCR alpha and beta repertoires from monozygotic twins, unrelated adults of various ages and cord blood to test whether fetal clonotypes persist. To rule out contamination, replicate twin experiments were performed at different times with different library preparation protocols. The paper as a whole reports these results and caveats: Invariant T cells such as MAIT and iNKT could partly confound zero-insertion analyses, although diverse VJ usage argued against such confounding for most clonotypes. The excess sharing between twins in beta out-of-frame sequences was weaker because fewer shared sequences reduced the signal-to-noise ratio. In monozygotic twins, out-of-frame TCR alpha sharing was systematically underestimated by recombination models, although the models agreed with sharing between unrelated individuals. Out-of-frame TCR alpha sequences shared between twins showed an excess of low generation-probability sequences compared with coincidental sharing between unrelated individuals. Because the same donors could not be followed over many years, conclusions were based on cross-sectional statistical analysis. Abundant cord blood beta clonotypes had fewer insertions, young adult naive repertoires showed a similar but weaker trend, and memory repertoires showed no such trend.

Every donor was a healthy Caucasian. The twin cohort consisted of three pairs of female monozygotic twins, all aged roughly 18 to 30 years. Miltenyi CD45RO+ enrichment and human naive T-cell isolation kits were used to isolate memory (CD45RO+) and naive T cells from PBMC. Points on this clonotype: There is no known antigen for this receptor. This may come from a read error, since a much larger clone is one base off.

Library creation used 5' RACE. The instrument was an Illumina HiSeq 2000. A universal primer binding site was added through template switching, and the final cDNA carried a unique molecular identifier so that TCR cDNA molecules could be counted accurately. Specific primers in the conserved constant-segment region were used to synthesize first-strand cDNA for TCR alpha and beta chains. To control for contamination, every cDNA library was double barcoded, receiving both a SMART-Mk sample barcode and Illumina barcodes. TruSeq adapter sequences along with Illumina sample barcodes were introduced in two successive PCR steps. The TCR alpha and beta cDNA libraries were sequenced on the Illumina HiSeq platform using custom primers. As for the original processing: Unique molecular identifiers were extracted from raw reads with MiGEC, and CDR3 positions were determined with MiXCR. Recombination models were inferred per individual with the repgenHMM and IGoR tools using an EM algorithm. The tcR package in R was used for shared clonotype analysis, with sharing normalized by the product of cloneset sizes. Out-of-frame nonproductive sequences were analyzed to study raw recombination free of thymic and clonal selection effects. Using fastp trimming at Q25 and MiXCR clonotype assembly, TCRdb reanalyzed the public sequencing data and kept in-frame beta chains. Identical CDR3 proteins give one entry, which carries the most common genes and DNA. TCRdb, rather than the study authors, made the V and J calls. The sample data list about 220,000 distinct CDR3 sequences, and about 7.5% of these were observed just once. The ten largest clones represent less than 2.5% of the sample.

Spanning cysteine to phenylalanine, the CDR3 consists of 13 amino acids. Only the CDR3 portion is preserved as DNA: 39 bases, with reading frame beginning at the first base. From the germline V gene, CDR1 is SGHRS and CDR2 is YFSETQ. A further study also used this sample, focusing on yellow fever vaccine responses in identical twins. As that second study puts it: According to the authors, in identical twins the way T cells responded to vaccination appeared partly convergent and partly personalized. In the study, vaccine-responding T cell clones were precisely tracked in identical twins.

In this chain, TRBV5-1 is recombined with TRBJ2-5; no D gene is confidently identified. The source is a woman between 18 and 29 years old in good health. The sequencing sample was made of memory (CD45RO+) T cells sorted from blood. Reading the label with the study, this specimen's cell subset or site is: CD45RO+ enriched T cells. The DNA sequence is as follows: TGCGCCAGCAGCATGTATGGTAAAGAGAACCAGTACTTC. Its coded protein is CASSMYGKENQYF.